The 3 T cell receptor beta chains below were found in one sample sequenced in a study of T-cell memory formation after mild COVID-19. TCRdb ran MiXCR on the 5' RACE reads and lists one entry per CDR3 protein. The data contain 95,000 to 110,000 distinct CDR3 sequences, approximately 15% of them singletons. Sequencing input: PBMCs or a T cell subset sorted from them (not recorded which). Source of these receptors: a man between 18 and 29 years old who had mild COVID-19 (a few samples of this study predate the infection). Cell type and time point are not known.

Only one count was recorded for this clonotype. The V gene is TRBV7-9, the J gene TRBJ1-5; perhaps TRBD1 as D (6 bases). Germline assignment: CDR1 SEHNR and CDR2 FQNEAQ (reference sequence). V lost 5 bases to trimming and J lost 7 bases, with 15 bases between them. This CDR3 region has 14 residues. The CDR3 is CASSRTGCRQPQHF. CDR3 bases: TGTGCCAGCAGCAGAACAGGGTGCAGGCAGCCCCAGCATTTT. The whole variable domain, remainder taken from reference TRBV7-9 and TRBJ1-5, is DTGVSQNPRHKITKRGQNVTFRCDPISEHNRLYWYRQTLGQGPEFLTYFQNEAQLEKSRLLSDRFSAERPKGSFSTLEIQRTEQGDSAMYLCASSRTGCRQPQHFGDGTRLSIL.

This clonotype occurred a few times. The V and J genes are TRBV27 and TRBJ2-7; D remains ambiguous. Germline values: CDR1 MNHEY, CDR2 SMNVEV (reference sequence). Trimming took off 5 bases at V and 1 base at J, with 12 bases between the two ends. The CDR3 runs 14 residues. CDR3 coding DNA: TGTGCCAGCAGTACCCTGGACCGTTCCTACGAGCAGTACTTC. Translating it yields CASSTLDRSYEQYF.

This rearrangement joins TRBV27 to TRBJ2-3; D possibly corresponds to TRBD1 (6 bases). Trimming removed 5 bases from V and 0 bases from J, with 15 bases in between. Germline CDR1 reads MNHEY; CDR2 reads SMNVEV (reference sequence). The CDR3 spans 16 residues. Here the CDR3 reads CASSALTGRSTDTQYF. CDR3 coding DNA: TGTGCCAGCAGTGCCCTAACAGGGAGAAGCACAGATACGCAGTATTTT.